The sequence of this T cell receptor beta chain was determined in a study of blood T cell repertoires in COVID-19. Across the whole study: Samples taken during acute and convalescent COVID-19 were collected in the United States, Italy and Spain.

The CDR3 is 14 amino acids. Deletions cut 4 bases from V and 0 bases from J, with 13 bases between. Germline V gene lookup returns CDR1 GTSNPN and CDR2 SVGIG (reference sequence). Only a few counts were recorded for this clone. The protocol was immunoSEQ multiplex PCR, while the TCRdb copy is restricted to in-frame clones and leaves out a portion. The sample gives roughly 200,000 clones, approximately 82% of which show up once; roughly 7.8% is in the top ten. The specimen was peripheral blood. The receptor was derived from a man aged 35 to 55 with active or convalescent COVID-19. The rearrangement joins TRBV30 to TRBJ2-7; TRBD1 is a possible D gene (6 bases). CDR3 residues: CAWKRDTFSYEQYF. CDR3 DNA sequence: TGTGCCTGGAAACGGGACACTTTCTCCTACGAGCAGTACTTC.